This TCR beta chain was sequenced during a study of T cell changes during pregnancy in multiple sclerosis (dated by TCRdb to about 2019). Regarding the complete study: Changes in the T cell repertoire over the course of pregnancy were examined in this study in women with multiple sclerosis.

Libraries were built with the immunoSEQ multiplex PCR assay. TCRdb mirrors the immuneACCESS table, restricted to in-frame sequences. Some clones are absent from its copies; in checked studies, under half trace to an unresolved V gene, and the reason for the others is unknown. The sample yields about 20,000 clones; about 87% were counted once. 5% to 6% of the sample rests with the top ten. Regarding this clone: It has no known antigen specificity. Within one base of it there is no much larger clone, and no base qualities were kept.

This receptor was identified in a female donor in good health, enrolled as a control in a pregnancy study. The sequenced sample was CD8+ T cells from peripheral blood mononuclear cells, obtained in the second trimester of pregnancy.

The bases are TGTGCCAGCAGCGCGGCTACAGGGAGCTCCTATAATTCACCCCTCCACTTT. Its translation reads: CASSAATGSSYNSPLHF. The rearrangement joined TRBV13 to TRBJ1-6; TRBD1 is possibly the D segment (6 matching bases). Trimming takes 5 bases from V and 0 bases from J, and the germline ends sit 14 bases apart. From a lookup of the germline V gene (reference sequence), CDR1 and CDR2 are PRHDT and FYEKMQ. Taken from cysteine to phenylalanine, the CDR3 has 17 residues. The kept DNA is CDR3 alone, 51 bases in frame from the first base.